The sequence of this T cell receptor (beta chain) was determined in a study of glioma-infiltrating T cells after dendritic cell vaccination. Study-wide context: Samples are from glioblastoma patients in Phase I and II dendritic cell vaccine trials. Autologous tumor lysate was loaded overnight onto monocyte-derived dendritic cells grown about seven days with IL-4 and GM-CSF. Regarding the study as a whole: Survival was not directly related to TCR clonality in these patients.

In germline, CDR1 is ENHRY, CDR2 SYGVKD. The CDR3 runs 14 residues. The V end was cut by 1 base, the J end by 1 base, with 6 bases between. This clone was counted a few times. The antigen remains unidentified. The primer mix had 60 V beta and 13 J beta primers. Produced via immunoSEQ multiplex PCR; TCRdb's table is partial and in-frame only. The repertoire includes tens of thousands of clones, about 80% of them detected once, and around 1.9% sits in the top ten. The input for sequencing was blood, taken before dendritic cell vaccination. The sequence was obtained from a human donor with glioblastoma. V gene TRBV10-3 combines with J gene TRBJ2-3; no reliable D call. The CDR3 here is CAISEYQGTDTQYF. The CDR3 DNA reads TGTGCCATCAGTGAGTATCAGGGCACAGATACGCAGTATTTT.